The sequence of this T cell receptor (beta chain) was determined in a study of T cell repertoires in cytomegalovirus infection. Looking at the study overall: CMV epitopes, recently identified HLA-C-restricted and well-studied HLA-B-restricted, were used. Study-wide findings and caveats: The ex vivo response showed dominance by HLA-C-restricted CMV-specific TCR beta clonotypes. Pooled public TCR beta family frequency picked out CMV carriers with the relevant HLA.

MiXCR was run by TCRdb on the reads, yielding one entry per CDR3 protein. The table has around 750,000 distinct CDR3 sequences, 30% to 35% seen once. Deletions cut 6 bases from V and 3 bases from J, with 17 bases between. Germline V gives CDR1 MDHEN, CDR2 SYDVKM. CDR3 length: 15 residues. About this clonotype: Its antigen remains unknown.

The chain recombines TRBV28 with TRBJ1-2; no definite D call. This TCR came from a human donor in good health (CMV status not recorded). Some clones in this sample may be carry-over from other donors' samples. Sequencing used cultured CD8+ T cells from PBMCs, obtained from culture after CMV antigen stimulation. CDR3 protein: CASSTGRPRDYGYTF. In DNA form, the CDR3 reads TGTGCCAGCAGCACGGGTCGCCCAAGGGACTATGGCTACACCTTC.